This T cell receptor (beta chain) emerged from a study of T cell changes during pregnancy in multiple sclerosis. This clone was detected once. TCRdb's table, derived via immunoSEQ multiplex PCR, lists solely in-frame clones and lacks some. The data show over 75,000 clones, with around 92% seen just once and over 2% held by the top ten. This clonotype was obtained from a female donor with multiple sclerosis, enrolled in a pregnancy study. The sequences come from peripheral blood, collected in the first trimester of pregnancy.

The CDR3 DNA is TGTGCCAGCAGCTCCACCGGGACTAGAGAATCCGAGCAGTACTTC. Its translation: CASSSTGTRESEQYF. The chain employs TRBV11-3 and TRBJ2-7, with TRBD2 matching 8 bases. V trimming: 4 bases; J trimming: 6 bases; junction bases outside the gene matches: 11. The CDR3 loop spans 15 amino acids. Germline V gene data show CDR1 as SGHNT and CDR2 as YENEEA.